The following is a T cell receptor (beta chain) sequence with its context. Per the original methods: Amplifying reference gene primers gave estimates of nucleated cell counts. Sequencing used immunoSEQ multiplex PCR; TCRdb keeps in-frame clones, though not all of them. V and J calls and clone size come straight from that table; D and trimming were deduced from the DNA. The sample contains roughly 130,000 clones, 65% to 85% of which appear only once. Trimming removed 5 bases from V and 8 bases from J, with 12 bases in between. CDR1 and CDR2 (germline): SGHTA, FQGNSA. The CDR3 length is 12 residues. This sample was taken from a study of blood T cell repertoires in COVID-19. Study-level information: Acute-phase and convalescent COVID-19 samples originated in the United States, Italy and Spain. T cells, B-cell-depleted T cells, or PBMCs supplied cDNA or gDNA.

The clonotype originates from an older man with acute or convalescent COVID-19. J is TRBJ1-2 and V is TRBV7-2; D is unresolved. Sequenced sample: peripheral blood. The CDR3 DNA sequence: TGTGCCAGCAGCCGACAAAGCAAGGGCTACACCTTC. Encoded protein: CASSRQSKGYTF.